The next 21 T cell receptor beta chains were all read from a single sample in a study of T cell changes during pregnancy in multiple sclerosis. The table came from immunoSEQ multiplex PCR; TCRdb's copy has only in-frame clones and leaves some out. The table has 93,000 or so clones, approximately 90% seen once. The sequences come from peripheral blood, collected before pregnancy. Every receptor here comes from a female donor with multiple sclerosis, enrolled in a pregnancy study.

V and J are TRBV19 and TRBJ2-1; D gene ambiguous. Between the trimmed V and J ends, which lost 5 bases and 0 bases, there was a span of 17 bases. The CDR3 sequence is 17 residues long. Germline V lookup: CDR1 LNHDA, CDR2 SQIVND (reference sequence). As DNA, the CDR3 is TGTGCCAGTAGTGCTGATGTAGTTTCGAGCTCCTACAATGAGCAGTTCTTC. This translates into CASSADVVSSSYNEQFF.

The chain combines TRBV6-5 with TRBJ2-4, with a weak D call TRBD2 (5 bases). Looked up from germline, CDR1 is MNHEY and CDR2 is SVGAGI. V was shortened by 6 bases and J by 0 bases, with 9 bases between the two germline ends. CDR3 length: 14 amino acids. CDR3 DNA sequence: TGTGCCAGCAGGCCAGGACTAGCCAAAAACATTCAGTACTTC. It codes for CASRPGLAKNIQYF.

This chain links TRBV27 with TRBJ1-1, with 10 bases matching TRBD1. The CDR3 runs to 15 residues. Trimming took 3 bases from V and 4 from J; bases not matched to a gene: 5. Germline V gene sequence: CDR1 MNHEY, CDR2 SMNVEV (reference sequence). The CDR3 nucleotides read TGTGCCAGCAGTTTTCGGCGACAGGGGGCCACTGAAGCTTTCTTT. This codes for CASSFRRQGATEAFF.

This chain links TRBV13 with TRBJ2-7; possibly TRBD1 for D (6 bases). Germline CDR1 PRHDT, CDR2 FYEKMQ (reference sequence). This CDR3 is 12 amino acids long. The V gene lost 5 bases and the J gene lost 7 bases, with 12 bases spanning the gap. CDR3 coding DNA: TGTGCCAGCAGCCGTAGACAGGATGAGCAGTACTTC. Protein sequence: CASSRRQDEQYF.

The chain has TRBV7-9 and TRBJ2-3; 10 nucleotides line up with TRBD2. In germline, CDR1 is SEHNR, CDR2 FQNEAQ (reference sequence). V gave up 5 bases and J gave up 5 bases; unmatched junction bases: 10. CDR3 size: 16 residues. The CDR3 DNA follows: TGTGCCAGCAGCGACAGAGCGGGAGGGCCGGTAGATACGCAGTATTTT. Encoded protein: CASSDRAGGPVDTQYF. Drawing the rest from reference TRBV7-9 and TRBJ2-3, the complete variable domain is DTGVSQNPRHKITKRGQNVTFRCDPISEHNRLYWYRQTLGQGPEFLTYFQNEAQLEKSRLLSDRFSAERPKGSFSTLEIQRTEQGDSAMYLCASSDRAGGPVDTQYFGPGTRLTVL.

V gene TRBV13 combines with J gene TRBJ2-7; 10 nucleotides line up with TRBD2. CDR1 and CDR2 from the germline V gene are PRHDT and FYEKMQ (reference sequence). This CDR3 spans 15 amino acids. V was pared by 2 bases and J by 3 bases, with 4 bases of the junction left unmatched. CDR3 sequence (DNA): TGTGCCAGCAGCTTACCCACTAGCGGGATCTACGAGCAGTACTTC. Its protein is CASSLPTSGIYEQYF.

The chain combines TRBV5-1 with TRBJ2-1; 8 bases match TRBD1. The length of the CDR3 is 15 residues. V shed 4 bases, J shed 1 base, and the junction held 4 bases outside the gene matches. Germline CDR1 reads SGHRS; CDR2 reads YFSETQ. The CDR3 DNA sequence: TGCGCCAGCAGCGATTGGACAGGGTCCTACAATGAGCAGTTCTTC. Amino acid sequence: CASSDWTGSYNEQFF. Based on the CDR3 plus reference TRBV5-1 and TRBJ2-1, the full variable domain is KAGVTQTPRYLIKTRGQQVTLSCSPISGHRSVSWYQQTPGQGLQFLFEYFSETQRNKGNFPGRFSGRQFSNSRSEMNVSTLELGDSALYLCASSDWTGSYNEQFFGPGTRLTVL.

The chain employs TRBV6-5 and TRBJ1-4; D perhaps matches TRBD1 (5 bases). Germline lookup yields CDR1 MNHEY and CDR2 SVGAGI. Trimming took 2 bases from V and 10 from J, leaving 14 bases between them. The CDR3 loop spans 14 amino acids. The CDR3 loop is CASSYERLGGKLFF. CDR3 DNA: TGTGCCAGCAGTTACGAGAGGCTGGGGGGAAAACTGTTTTTT.

The V call is TRBV9, the J call TRBJ1-3; D may be TRBD1 (5 bases). The V gene lost 5 bases and the J gene lost 4 bases, with 16 bases spanning the gap. The CDR3 runs 15 residues. CDR1 is SGDLS, CDR2 YYNGEE, per germline. CDR3 sequence reads: CASSQTAGEGNTIYF. The CDR3, as DNA: TGTGCCAGCAGTCAGACTGCGGGGGAGGGAAACACCATATATTTT.

This clone appeared a single time. V gene TRBV9 combines with J gene TRBJ1-6, with TRBD1 as a possible D gene (5 bases). The CDR3 spans 12 residues. Trimming left V 6 bases short and J 9 bases short, with 10 bases between. In germline, CDR1 is SGDLS, CDR2 YYNGEE. The CDR3 loop reads CASKSGGSPLHF. Written as DNA, the CDR3 is TGTGCCAGCAAGTCCGGGGGTTCACCCCTCCACTTT.

This sequence joins TRBV10-3 and TRBJ1-2; 9 nucleotides align to TRBD1. This CDR3 is 16 amino acids long. V shed 6 bases, J shed 2 bases, and the junction held 10 bases outside the gene matches. Germline assignment: CDR1 ENHRY and CDR2 SYGVKD. CDR3: CAISPGQGLINYGYTF. Written as DNA, the CDR3 is TGTGCCATCAGCCCGGGACAGGGCTTAATAAACTATGGCTACACCTTC.

V usage is TRBV6-1 and J usage is TRBJ1-1; tentatively, D is TRBD1 (6 bases). This CDR3 spans 15 amino acids. Trimming pared 4 bases from V and 3 bases from J, leaving 15 bases between. Germline values: CDR1 MNHNS, CDR2 SASEGT. CDR3 DNA: TGTGCCAGCAGTGGTCAGGGGCCGATGGACACTGAAGCTTTCTTT. As protein: CASSGQGPMDTEAFF.

The chain links TRBV28 to TRBJ1-1; D not resolved. Per germline, CDR1 MDHEN and CDR2 SYDVKM. Trimming cost V 10 bases and J 11 bases, with 14 bases left between them. The CDR3 totals 10 residues. For the CDR3, the DNA is TGTGCCACCGCCGAGGTTAAGGCTTTCTTT. Its translation: CATAEVKAFF. Complete variable domain (other parts from reference TRBV28 and TRBJ1-1): DVKVTQSSRYLVKRTGEKVFLECVQDMDHENMFWYRQDPGLGLRLIYFSYDVKMKEKGDIPEGYSVSREKKERFSLILESASTNQTSMYLCATAEVKAFFGQGTRLTVV.

The chain links TRBV4-3 to TRBJ2-2, with TRBD1 matching over 9 bases. The J segment lost 5 bases and the V segment lost 1 base, leaving 2 bases of the junction unmatched. CDR3 size: 15 residues. Looked up from germline, CDR1 is LGHNA and CDR2 is YSLEER. The CDR3 is CASSQGQGVTGELFF. As DNA, the CDR3 is TGCGCCAGCAGCCAAGGACAGGGGGTAACCGGGGAGCTGTTTTTT.

V is TRBV19 and J is TRBJ2-3; the match to TRBD1 covers 9 bases. The trim removed 1 base at V and 0 bases at J, leaving 5 bases unmatched. The germline V gene encodes CDR1 LNHDA and CDR2 SQIVND (reference sequence). CDR3 length: 17 amino acids. The CDR3 loop reads CASSIGNRGHSTDTQYF. The CDR3 DNA sequence: TGTGCCAGTAGTATAGGTAACAGGGGGCATAGCACAGATACGCAGTATTTT.

The rearrangement links TRBV20-1 to TRBJ2-1; no reliable D call. The CDR3 sequence is 11 residues long. V gave up 5 bases and J gave up 8 bases, with 10 bases separating them. Germline V gene data show CDR1 as DFQATT and CDR2 as SNEGSKA (reference sequence). The CDR3 spells CSAYDIDEQFF. The CDR3 DNA reads TGCAGTGCTTACGACATCGATGAGCAGTTCTTC.

The V gene is TRBV4-1, the J gene TRBJ2-1, with D tentatively TRBD2 (5 bases). The CDR3 is 14 residues long. Germline V lookup: CDR1 MGHRA, CDR2 YSYEKL. Trimming cost V 0 bases and J 12 bases, with 15 bases left between them. Here the CDR3 reads CASSQEGRGFGQFF. CDR3 bases: TGCGCCAGCAGCCAAGAAGGTCGAGGGTTCGGGCAGTTCTTC.

The V call is TRBV2, the J call TRBJ2-4; 10 positions match TRBD1. The V gene end was trimmed by 1 base and the J gene end by 7 bases; junction bases not matched to a gene: 7. The CDR3 contains 16 residues. Germline values: CDR1 SNHLY, CDR2 FYNNEI. As DNA, the CDR3 is TGTGCCAGCAGTGAAGTAGGGACAGGGGCACCGAACATTCAGTACTTC. Its translation is CASSEVGTGAPNIQYF. Full variable domain (missing parts from reference TRBV2 and TRBJ2-4): EPEVTQTPSHQVTQMGQEVILRCVPISNHLYFYWYRQILGQKVEFLVSFYNNEISEKSEIFDDQFSVERPDGSNFTLKIRSTKLEDSAMYFCASSEVGTGAPNIQYFGAGTRLSVL.

J is TRBJ1-3 and V is TRBV7-2; D remains unclear. Germline V gives CDR1 SGHTA, CDR2 FQGNSA. V lost 2 bases and J 0 bases, leaving 11 bases between the germline ends. The CDR3 is 16 residues long. The CDR3 DNA sequence: TGTGCCAGCAGCTTATTAGGAGCGCGCTCTGGAAACACCATATATTTT. Translating gives CASSLLGARSGNTIYF.

This clone came up once. CDR3 nucleotide sequence: TGTGCCACCTCGAGCGAGAGTGTGGGAGGGAATTCACCCCTCCACTTT. As protein: CATSSESVGGNSPLHF. The chain couples TRBV7-9 to TRBJ1-6; no reliable D call. V lost 10 bases and J 7 bases, leaving 23 bases between the germline ends. The germline V gene has CDR1 SEHNR and CDR2 FQNEAQ (reference sequence). The CDR3 has 16 amino acids.

This chain joins TRBV29-1 and TRBJ2-1; D is perhaps TRBD2 (5 bases). Germline V gives CDR1 SQVTM, CDR2 ANQGSEA. The CDR3 extends over 12 amino acids. Trimming removed 6 bases from V and 9 bases from J, with 15 bases in between. DNA of the CDR3: TGCAGCGTCAGAGGGTCAGTGGGTGAGCAGTTCTTC. Translating gives CSVRGSVGEQFF.